These 25 T cell receptor beta chains came from one sample sequenced in a study of technical replicates of blood from a few donors. The method was immunoSEQ multiplex PCR; TCRdb's version includes in-frame clones alone and lacks a portion of them. The table lists about 75,000 clones, 91% of them singletons. The sample taken for sequencing was T cells isolated from PBMCs. Receptors originate from a human donor in good health. Some clones in this sample may be carry-over from other donors' samples.

To note about this clone: Other DNA sequences in this specimen translate into the identical CDR3. The chain is built from TRBV7-9 and TRBJ2-6; D gene unclear. The germline CDR1 and CDR2 sequences are SEHNR and FQNEAQ (reference sequence). The length of the CDR3 is 14 residues. Trimming took 3 bases from V and 0 from J, leaving 3 bases between them. The chain's CDR3 is CASSLSSGANVLTF. In nucleotides, the CDR3 is TGTGCCAGCAGCTTGAGCTCTGGGGCCAACGTCCTGACTTTC.

The chain links TRBV28 to TRBJ1-5; TRBD1 matches at 10 bases. This CDR3 spans 17 amino acids. Unmatched junction bases numbered 10, after V lost 6 bases and J lost 2 bases. Germline CDR1 is MDHEN and CDR2 is SYDVKM. CDR3 in DNA: TGTGCCAGCAGAACGACAGGGGGCCTCTGGCGCAATCAGCCCCAGCATTTT. This encodes CASRTTGGLWRNQPQHF.

The chain combines TRBV7-9 with TRBJ1-3, with D uncertain. The germline gives CDR1 SEHNR, CDR2 FQNEAQ (reference sequence). The CDR3 extends over 13 amino acids. V was trimmed by 7 bases and J by 0 bases, leaving 7 bases between them. As DNA, the CDR3 is TGTGCCAGCACCCTAAACTCTGGAAACACCATATATTTT. It encodes CASTLNSGNTIYF.

This clone was observed a single time. V is TRBV5-6 and J is TRBJ2-1, with D possibly TRBD1 on 6 matching bases. The germline V gene encodes CDR1 SGHDT and CDR2 YYEEEE. Trimming left V 10 bases short and J 1 base short, with 21 bases between. CDR3 length: 16 amino acids. The chain's CDR3 is CASRFLQGQSYNEQFF. In nucleotides, the CDR3 is TGTGCCTCACGATTCTTACAGGGCCAATCCTACAATGAGCAGTTCTTC. Full variable domain (missing parts from reference TRBV5-6 and TRBJ2-1): DAGVTQSPTHLIKTRGQQVTLRCSPKSGHDTVSWYQQALGQGPQFIFQYYEEEERQRGNFPDRFSGHQFPNYSSELNVNALLLGDSALYLCASRFLQGQSYNEQFFGPGTRLTVL.

The chain is built from TRBV6-5 and TRBJ2-7; 7 nucleotides line up with TRBD2. Trimming at V came to 5 bases and at J to 2 bases, leaving 6 bases not matched to a gene. CDR1 is MNHEY, CDR2 SVGAGI, per germline. The length of the CDR3 is 14 residues. CDR3 amino acids: CASSPRGYAYEQYF. The CDR3, as DNA: TGTGCCAGCAGTCCGCGGGGGTACGCCTACGAGCAGTACTTC.

V and J are TRBV28 and TRBJ1-1, with 8 bases lining up with TRBD1. The CDR3 has 14 residues. Germline-derived CDR1 and CDR2 are MDHEN and SYDVKM. V gave up 6 bases and J gave up 4 bases; unmatched junction bases: 7. The chain's CDR3 is CASRPDRGFTEAFF. The CDR3 DNA follows: TGTGCCAGCAGACCCGACAGGGGCTTCACTGAAGCTTTCTTT. The full variable domain, its missing parts supplied by reference TRBV28 and TRBJ1-1, is DVKVTQSSRYLVKRTGEKVFLECVQDMDHENMFWYRQDPGLGLRLIYFSYDVKMKEKGDIPEGYSVSREKKERFSLILESASTNQTSMYLCASRPDRGFTEAFFGQGTRLTVV.

The chain recombines TRBV4-2 with TRBJ2-7; maybe TRBD1 (5 bases). Germline V lookup: CDR1 LGHNA, CDR2 YNFKEQ. The CDR3 consists of 15 residues. V was shortened by 3 bases and J by 2 bases, with 14 bases between the two germline ends. DNA for the CDR3: TGTGCCAGCAGCCAGACGGACATAACTCCCTACGAGCAGTACTTC. Translating gives CASSQTDITPYEQYF.

Only a few counts were recorded for this clone. The chain combines TRBV2 with TRBJ1-5; D unresolved. The ends were cut back, 4 bases at V and 5 bases at J, with 12 bases in the middle. CDR3 length equals 14 residues. Germline CDR1 and CDR2: SNHLY and FYNNEI. DNA of the CDR3: TGTGCCAGCAGTGGGATAGCCGCGGATCAGCCCCAGCATTTT. Its translation is CASSGIAADQPQHF.

The V call is TRBV30, the J call TRBJ1-2; the D gene is possibly TRBD1 (6 bases). From germline, CDR1 is GTSNPN and CDR2 SVGIG (reference sequence). Trimming took off 4 bases at V and 6 bases at J, with 18 bases between the two ends. The CDR3 runs 14 residues. The CDR3: CAWTPTGGWDGYTF. For the CDR3, the DNA is TGTGCCTGGACCCCGACAGGCGGTTGGGATGGCTACACCTTC.

The V gene is TRBV27, the J gene TRBJ1-2; the match to TRBD1 covers 8 bases. Germline-derived CDR1 and CDR2 are MNHEY and SMNVEV (reference sequence). V lost 8 bases and J lost 6; bases outside the gene matches: 11. The length of the CDR3 is 14 residues. The CDR3 region has the DNA TGTGCCAGCGCGACTTTGGACAGGGCGAATGGCTACACCTTC. Encoded protein: CASATLDRANGYTF.

This clone was recorded once. This chain links TRBV4-1 with TRBJ2-1; TRBD2 aligns across 11 bases. CDR3 length: 18 residues. The germline gives CDR1 MGHRA, CDR2 YSYEKL. Losses at the gene ends were 0 bases for V and 4 bases for J; bases not matched to a gene: 8. The CDR3 nucleotides read TGCGCCAGCAGCCAAGATCCCCCGACTAGCGGGGTTTACAATGAGCAGTTCTTC. Residues: CASSQDPPTSGVYNEQFF.

The genes are TRBV5-1 and TRBJ2-3; maybe TRBD2 (7 bases). The V end lost 4 bases, the J end lost 0 bases, and 12 bases lay between the germline ends. This CDR3 is 15 amino acids long. Per the germline V gene, CDR1 is SGHRS and CDR2 is YFSETQ. In nucleotides, the CDR3 is TGCGCCAGCAGCAAAGGGGGGGCTAGCACAGATACGCAGTATTTT. This encodes CASSKGGASTDTQYF.

This chain joins TRBV10-2 and TRBJ2-2, with D uncertain. Germline V lookup: CDR1 WSHSY, CDR2 SAAADI. The CDR3 sequence is 14 residues long. V was cut by 6 bases and J by 8 bases, with 16 bases left in between. CDR3 sequence reads: CASRPTRIGGELFF. CDR3 DNA sequence: TGCGCCAGCAGACCAACAAGGATCGGGGGGGAGCTGTTTTTT.

The V and J genes are TRBV5-1 and TRBJ2-3; 11 bases map to TRBD2. V trimming: 4 bases; J trimming: 0 bases; junction bases outside the gene matches: 4. Germline V gene lookup returns CDR1 SGHRS and CDR2 YFSETQ. The CDR3 extends over 16 amino acids. In nucleotides, the CDR3 is TGCGCCAGCAGCCTAGCGGGGGGCACTAGCACAGATACGCAGTATTTT. Amino acids: CASSLAGGTSTDTQYF. The complete variable domain, with remaining parts taken from reference TRBV5-1 and TRBJ2-3, reads KAGVTQTPRYLIKTRGQQVTLSCSPISGHRSVSWYQQTPGQGLQFLFEYFSETQRNKGNFPGRFSGRQFSNSRSEMNVSTLELGDSALYLCASSLAGGTSTDTQYFGPGTRLTVL.

This chain links TRBV4-1 with TRBJ2-1, with a possible D match to TRBD2 (6 bases). Deletions cut 1 base from V and 3 bases from J, with 7 bases between. The CDR3 covers 14 residues. Germline V CDR1 and CDR2: MGHRA, YSYEKL. This CDR3 is CASSQGGDYNEQFF. In nucleotides, the CDR3 is TGCGCCAGCAGCCAAGGGGGGGACTACAATGAGCAGTTCTTC.

V is TRBV28 and J is TRBJ2-1, with D perhaps TRBD2 (5 bases). CDR1 and CDR2 from the germline V gene are MDHEN and SYDVKM. V was pared by 1 base and J by 14 bases, with 9 bases between. This CDR3 region has 11 residues. CDR3 loop: CASSLSRVKFF. The DNA of the CDR3 is TGTGCCAGCAGTTTATCGAGGGTTAAGTTCTTC.

V and J are TRBV27 and TRBJ1-1; 7 nucleotides agree with TRBD1. This CDR3 comprises 15 residues. Germline assignment: CDR1 MNHEY and CDR2 SMNVEV (reference sequence). Germline trimming cut 4 bases from V and 5 bases from J; bases unmatched to any gene: 10. CDR3 in DNA: TGTGCCAGCAGTTCCTCCCGACAGGGCGGTACTGAAGCTTTCTTT. Amino acids: CASSSSRQGGTEAFF.

The chain recombines TRBV19 with TRBJ2-1; 8 positions agree with TRBD1. Germline V gene lookup returns CDR1 LNHDA and CDR2 SQIVND (reference sequence). This CDR3 comprises 16 residues. Germline trimming cut 0 bases from V and 8 bases from J; bases unmatched to any gene: 9. The CDR3 here is CASSIDRGRDIHEQFF. CDR3 in DNA: TGTGCCAGTAGTATAGACAGGGGGCGAGACATCCATGAGCAGTTCTTC.

In its sample, this clone was seen once. The rearrangement uses TRBV7-9 and TRBJ1-1; D is ambiguous. This CDR3 comprises 15 residues. Deletions cut 1 base from V and 2 bases from J, with 11 bases between. Germline V gene data show CDR1 as SEHNR and CDR2 as FQNEAQ (reference sequence). CDR3 DNA sequence: TGTGCCAGCAGCTTAGAGGTCGGAGCCAACACTGAAGCTTTCTTT. Its protein is CASSLEVGANTEAFF.

The V and J genes are TRBV11-2 and TRBJ2-1, with a tentative D call TRBD2 (6 bases). Germline V gives CDR1 SGHAT, CDR2 FQNNGV. V was clipped by 2 bases and J by 8 bases, with 13 bases between them. This CDR3 has 14 amino acids. The CDR3 reads CASSLYRESYEQFF. Written as DNA, the CDR3 is TGTGCCAGCAGCTTATATCGGGAGAGTTATGAGCAGTTCTTC.

The rearrangement joins TRBV18 to TRBJ1-2; D gene unclear. Looked up from germline, CDR1 is KGHSH and CDR2 is LQKENI. Trimming stripped 3 bases from V and 1 base from J, with 12 bases between. The CDR3 is 15 residues long. CDR3 in amino acids: CASSPPTRLNYGYTF. DNA for the CDR3: TGTGCCAGCTCACCCCCCACACGACTTAACTATGGCTACACCTTC.

The V call is TRBV5-1, the J call TRBJ2-5; 8 bases line up with TRBD1. Trimming took 0 bases from V and 1 from J; bases not matched to a gene: 5. The germline V gene has CDR1 SGHRS and CDR2 YFSETQ. The length of the CDR3 is 16 residues. CDR3 in DNA: TGCGCCAGCAGCTTGGGGATAGGGACAGGCCAAGAGACCCAGTACTTC. It translates to CASSLGIGTGQETQYF.

The V call is TRBV12-5, the J call TRBJ1-2, with a weak D call TRBD1 (6 bases). Per the germline V gene, CDR1 is LGHNT and CDR2 is FRNRAP. CDR3 size: 15 residues. The germline V and J ends were trimmed by 0 bases and 4 bases, with 12 bases remaining between them. CDR3 nucleotide sequence: TGTGCTAGTGGTTTGGTACCCGGACAGATCTATGGCTACACCTTC. Amino acid sequence: CASGLVPGQIYGYTF.

The chain combines TRBV28 with TRBJ1-5, with a weak D call TRBD1 (5 bases). Germline-derived CDR1 and CDR2 are MDHEN and SYDVKM. The V end was cut by 4 bases, the J end by 7 bases, with 23 bases between. The CDR3 length is 17 residues. The CDR3 region is CASSSRLGGRLRQPQHF. CDR3 DNA: TGTGCCAGCAGTTCCCGCCTGGGGGGTCGGTTACGGCAGCCCCAGCATTTT. The whole variable domain, filled in from reference TRBV28 and TRBJ1-5, reads DVKVTQSSRYLVKRTGEKVFLECVQDMDHENMFWYRQDPGLGLRLIYFSYDVKMKEKGDIPEGYSVSREKKERFSLILESASTNQTSMYLCASSSRLGGRLRQPQHFGDGTRLSIL.

V gene TRBV28 combines with J gene TRBJ1-1, with 9 bases matching TRBD1. The CDR3 is made up of 14 amino acids. Germline lookup yields CDR1 MDHEN and CDR2 SYDVKM. V was clipped by 5 bases and J by 3 bases; unmatched bases: 4. The CDR3 DNA reads as TGTGCCAGCAGTGCCGGGACAGGGTACACTGAAGCTTTCTTT. The encoded protein is CASSAGTGYTEAFF. Full variable domain (outside the CDR3, taken from reference TRBV28 and TRBJ1-1): DVKVTQSSRYLVKRTGEKVFLECVQDMDHENMFWYRQDPGLGLRLIYFSYDVKMKEKGDIPEGYSVSREKKERFSLILESASTNQTSMYLCASSAGTGYTEAFFGQGTRLTVV.